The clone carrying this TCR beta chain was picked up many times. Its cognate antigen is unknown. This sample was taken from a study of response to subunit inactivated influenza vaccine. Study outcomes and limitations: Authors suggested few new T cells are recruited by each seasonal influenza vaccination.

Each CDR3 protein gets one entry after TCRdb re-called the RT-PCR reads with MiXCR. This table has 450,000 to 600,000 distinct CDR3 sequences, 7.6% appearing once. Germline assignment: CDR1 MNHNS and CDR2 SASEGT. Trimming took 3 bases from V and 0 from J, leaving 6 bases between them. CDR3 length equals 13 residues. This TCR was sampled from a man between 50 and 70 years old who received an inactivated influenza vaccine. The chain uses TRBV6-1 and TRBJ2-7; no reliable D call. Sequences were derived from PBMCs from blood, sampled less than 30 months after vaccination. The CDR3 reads CASSDVSSYEQYF. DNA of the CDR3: TGTGCCAGCAGTGACGTTTCCTCCTACGAGCAGTACTTC.